The next 5 T cell receptor beta chains were all read from a single sample in a study of early T cells in non-severe SARS-CoV-2 infection. MiXCR was run by TCRdb on the 5' RACE reads, yielding one entry per CDR3 protein. Of 45,000 to 55,000 distinct CDR3 sequences listed, 6.2% are singletons. The sample consisted of whole blood. All receptors come from an adult who was a healthcare worker with PCR-confirmed SARS-CoV-2 infection or an uninfected control (not recorded which).

At least ten counts were recorded for this clonotype. The V and J genes are TRBV5-5 and TRBJ1-1, with D possibly matching TRBD1 (5 bases). The germline CDR1 and CDR2 sequences are SGHKS and YYEKEE (reference sequence). Trimming left V 4 bases short and J 8 bases short, with 12 bases between. This CDR3 has 12 amino acids. CDR3 coding DNA: TGTGCCAGCAGCCCCGGGACGGACGAAGCTTTCTTT. Protein product: CASSPGTDEAFF.

The CDR3 DNA follows: TGTGCCAGCGCCTTGGACAGGGAAGATGAAGCTTTCTTT. Translation gives CASALDREDEAFF. This chain connects TRBV6-1 to TRBJ1-1; 8 nucleotides align to TRBD1. V trimming: 8 bases; J trimming: 7 bases; junction bases outside the gene matches: 9. CDR1 is MNHNS and CDR2 is SASEGT in the germline V gene. The CDR3 runs 13 residues.

V usage is TRBV6-1 and J usage is TRBJ2-6; a possible D gene is TRBD1 (6 bases). CDR3 length: 16 residues. V lost 1 base, J lost 13 bases, and 20 bases lay in between. Germline lookup yields CDR1 MNHNS and CDR2 SASEGT. The CDR3 spells CASSEGAMRQAYVLTF. The CDR3 region has the DNA TGTGCCAGCAGTGAAGGAGCTATGAGACAGGCATATGTCCTGACTTTC.

The DNA of the CDR3 is TGTGCCAGCAGTTATGCGGGGGGTATACAGTATTTT. The encoded protein is CASSYAGGIQYF. The chain recombines TRBV6-5 with TRBJ2-3; the match to TRBD2 covers 8 bases. With 3 bases clipped from V and 12 bases from J, the junction kept 5 bases outside the gene matches. Per germline, CDR1 MNHEY and CDR2 SVGAGI. The CDR3 consists of 12 residues.

The J gene is TRBJ2-2, the V gene TRBV19; D remains ambiguous. Trimming shortened V by 3 bases and J by 4 bases, and 6 bases separated the two germline ends. This CDR3 has 13 residues. The V gene's germline CDR1 is LNHDA and CDR2 SQIVND (reference sequence). The CDR3 loop reads CASSMVSTGELFF. The CDR3 region has the DNA TGTGCCAGTAGTATGGTTAGCACCGGGGAGCTGTTTTTT.